Listed below are T cell receptor beta chains from one sample, sequenced in a study of T-cell reconstitution after alpha-beta-depleted transplantation in children. TCRdb processed the PCR reads anew with MiXCR; each CDR3 protein has one entry. The table lists over 550,000 distinct CDR3 sequences, over 9.5% of them singletons. Sequences were derived from PBMCs from the stem cell graft donor, sampled from the stem cell graft. Receptor source: a human donor who donated a stem cell graft to a child with acute myeloid leukemia. Both conserved end residues are part of each CDR3. Fields, in order: clone size, D gene, J gene, CDR3 length, V gene, CDR3 DNA, CDR3 protein. A D gene is named only where the DNA matches it firmly. The size entry is marked missing in some rows and otherwise reads once, few, many or a size class.

clone size: few
D gene: -
J gene: TRBJ2-3
CDR3 length: 13
V gene: TRBV7-6
CDR3 DNA: TGTGCCACCGCCCCTCGTGGCACGGATACGCAGTATTTT
CDR3 protein: CATAPRGTDTQYF

clone size: -
D gene: -
J gene: TRBJ2-3
CDR3 length: 16
V gene: TRBV5-1
CDR3 DNA: TGCGCCAGCAGCTTGGGCTCTCGCGGGACGACAGATACGCAGTATTTT
CDR3 protein: CASSLGSRGTTDTQYF

clone size: -
D gene: -
J gene: TRBJ2-4
CDR3 length: 15
V gene: TRBV7-9
CDR3 DNA: TGTGCCAGCAGCTTAGAACCTGGGGGTTCTGACATTCAGTACTTC
CDR3 protein: CASSLEPGGSDIQYF

clone size: -
D gene: -
J gene: TRBJ2-7
CDR3 length: 14
V gene: TRBV14
CDR3 DNA: TGTGCCAGCAGCCAAATCGGCCTAGTCGGCGAGCAGTACTTC
CDR3 protein: CASSQIGLVGEQYF

clone size: -
D gene: -
J gene: TRBJ1-1
CDR3 length: 12
V gene: TRBV24-1
CDR3 DNA: TGTGCCACCAGTGACCCCTCCACTGAAGCTTTCTTT
CDR3 protein: CATSDPSTEAFF

clone size: few
D gene: -
J gene: TRBJ2-5
CDR3 length: 16
V gene: TRBV14
CDR3 DNA: TGTGCCAGCAAGAAGTCGGAGGGGGTGAGATCAGAGACCCAGTACTTC
CDR3 protein: CASKKSEGVRSETQYF

clone size: -
D gene: TRBD2
J gene: TRBJ2-5
CDR3 length: 16
V gene: TRBV9
CDR3 DNA: TGTGCCAGCAGCCCGGGACTAGCGTCGGGACAAGAGACCCAGTACTTC
CDR3 protein: CASSPGLASGQETQYF

clone size: few
D gene: TRBD2
J gene: TRBJ2-1
CDR3 length: 16
V gene: TRBV19
CDR3 DNA: TGTGCCAGTAGTACATATAGCGGGAGCAACTACAATGAGCAGTTCTTC
CDR3 protein: CASSTYSGSNYNEQFF

clone size: many
D gene: TRBD1
J gene: TRBJ2-1
CDR3 length: 14
V gene: TRBV7-2
CDR3 DNA: TGTGCCAGCACCTGGGACAGCTCGTACAATGAGCAGTTCTTC
CDR3 protein: CASTWDSSYNEQFF

clone size: -
D gene: -
J gene: TRBJ2-7
CDR3 length: 15
V gene: TRBV7-3
CDR3 DNA: TGTGCCAGCAGCAACACAGTACAGGGCTGGGAGGAGCAGTACTTC
CDR3 protein: CASSNTVQGWEEQYF